In its sample, the clone carrying this TCR beta chain was seen many times. Its antigen is not known. This record belongs to a study of prognosis after radiotherapy for stage I lung cancer. The CDR3 is 16 amino acids. Trimming pared 4 bases from V and 2 bases from J, leaving 17 bases between. The germline gives CDR1 MGHDK, CDR2 SYGVNS. Whole-study results and caveats: The study found lower Shannon entropy after stereotactic body radiation therapy in patients who developed distant metastases.

Multiplex PCR, run in two rounds, amplified TCR beta CDR3 from genomic DNA. Amplification in first-round PCR relied on primers specific to each TRBV and TRBJ gene. TCRdb processed the multiplex PCR reads anew with MiXCR; each CDR3 protein has one entry. The table includes roughly 13,000 distinct CDR3 sequences, about 30% detected once. Sequencing was performed on PBMCs, taken before or after stereotactic body radiation therapy (not recorded which). This TCR was sampled from a donor aged 50 or older with non-small cell lung cancer. This sequence joins TRBV25-1 and TRBJ1-1; D perhaps matches TRBD1 (6 bases). CDR3 coding DNA: TGTGCCAGCAGTGCCGTTCGAACAGGGCTAAACACTGAAGCTTTCTTT. Translated, it gives CASSAVRTGLNTEAFF.